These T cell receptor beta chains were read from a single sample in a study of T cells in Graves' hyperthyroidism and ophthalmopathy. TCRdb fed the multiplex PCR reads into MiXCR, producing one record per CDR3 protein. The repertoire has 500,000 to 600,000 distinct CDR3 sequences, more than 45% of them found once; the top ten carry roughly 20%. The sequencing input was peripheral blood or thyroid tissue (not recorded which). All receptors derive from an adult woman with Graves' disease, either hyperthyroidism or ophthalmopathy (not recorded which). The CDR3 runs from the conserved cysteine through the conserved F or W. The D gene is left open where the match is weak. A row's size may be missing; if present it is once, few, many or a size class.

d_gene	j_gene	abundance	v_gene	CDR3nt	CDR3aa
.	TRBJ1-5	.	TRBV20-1	TGCAGTGCTAGCCCCCCCGGGACTGGGGAGCCCCAGCATTTT	CSASPPGTGEPQHF
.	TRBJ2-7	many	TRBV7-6	TGTGCCAGCAGCCGCGGGGTTACCTACGAGCAGTACTTC	CASSRGVTYEQYF
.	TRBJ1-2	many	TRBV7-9	TGTGCCAGCAGCCCCCAGGTGGGGGGGCGCCTCTATGGCTACACCTTC	CASSPQVGGRLYGYTF
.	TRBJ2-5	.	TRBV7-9	TGTGCCAGCAGCCCAGAGGGGGGCTGGGAGACCCAGTACTTC	CASSPEGGWETQYF
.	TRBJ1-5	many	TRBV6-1	TGTGCCAGCAGTGAGAGCGTTTCAGATAGCAATCAGCCCCAGCATTTT	CASSESVSDSNQPQHF
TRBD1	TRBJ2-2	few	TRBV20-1	TGCAGTGTCACGGGACAGGGGAACACCGGGGAGCTGTTTTTT	CSVTGQGNTGELFF
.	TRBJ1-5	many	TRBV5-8	TGTGCCAGCAGCTTGGACAGGTCGAATCAGCCCCAGCATTTT	CASSLDRSNQPQHF
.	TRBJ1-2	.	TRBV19	TGTGCCAGTAGTCCTACAGATAACTATGGCTACACCTTC	CASSPTDNYGYTF
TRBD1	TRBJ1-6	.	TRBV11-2	TGTGCCAGCAGCTCCGGGACAGGGGTCGGAGTGCCACCCCTCCACTTT	CASSSGTGVGVPPLHF
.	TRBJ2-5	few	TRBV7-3	TGTGCCAGCAGCTTAGGGAGTGGAATAGAGACCCAGTACTTC	CASSLGSGIETQYF
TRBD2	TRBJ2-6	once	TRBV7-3	TGTGCCAGCAGCCCCTACGGACTAGCGGGAGTGGCTGGGGCCAACGTCCTGACTTTC	CASSPYGLAGVAGANVLTF
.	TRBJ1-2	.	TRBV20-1	TGCAGTGCCAGAGACGACAGCCAACGGGTCGCCTTC	CSARDDSQRVAF
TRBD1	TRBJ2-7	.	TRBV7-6	TGTGCCAGCAGCTTGTCCAGGGGACAGGGCGAGCAGTACTTC	CASSLSRGQGEQYF
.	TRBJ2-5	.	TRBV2	TGTGCCAGCAGTGAAATGAAATCATTTGACGTCCGGGGGACCCAGTACTTC	CASSEMKSFDVRGTQYF
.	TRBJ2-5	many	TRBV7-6	TGTGCCAGCAGCCCAGGGCGTCTCGCCTCGGGGTTATTC	CASSPGRLASGLF
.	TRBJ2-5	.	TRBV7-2	TGTGCCAGCAGCTTACAACGGTTAGGCAGGTCCGAGACCCAGTACTTC	CASSLQRLGRSETQYF
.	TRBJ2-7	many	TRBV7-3	TGTGCCAGCAGCTTAGGGAGCACCTACGAGCAGTACTTC	CASSLGSTYEQYF
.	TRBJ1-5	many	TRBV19	TGTGCCAGTAGTACCCATAGCCGGGGTAAAATGGAGCCCCAGCATTTT	CASSTHSRGKMEPQHF
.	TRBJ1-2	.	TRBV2	TGTGCCAGCACTGGGCCCGGATACTATGGCTACACCTTC	CASTGPGYYGYTF
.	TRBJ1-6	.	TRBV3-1	TGTGCCAGCAGCCCTTGGGACCCAAATTCACCCCTCCACTTT	CASSPWDPNSPLHF
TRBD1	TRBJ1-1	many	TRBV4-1	TGCGCCAGCAGCCGACAGGGGTTAGGGACTGAAGCTTTCTTT	CASSRQGLGTEAFF
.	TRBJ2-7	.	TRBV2	TGTGCCAGCTCACCAAGGAATCAGGTCAACCACGAGCAGTACTTC	CASSPRNQVNHEQYF
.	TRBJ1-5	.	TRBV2	TGTGCCAGCAGTCCCCGTGGGGGGAGGCAGATCAATCAGCCCCAGCATTTT	CASSPRGGRQINQPQHF
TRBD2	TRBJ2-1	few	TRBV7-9	TGTGCCAGCAGCCAAAGTTACCAGCGGGAGGTCAAGCAGTTCTTC	CASSQSYQREVKQFF
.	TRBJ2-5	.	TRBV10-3	TGTGCCATCAGTGAGTCCACCTTGGGGACTCTCCAAGAGACCCAGTACTTC	CAISESTLGTLQETQYF
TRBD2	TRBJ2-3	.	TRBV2	TGTGCCAGCAGTCGACTAGCGGGAGTGGATGATACGCAGTATTTT	CASSRLAGVDDTQYF
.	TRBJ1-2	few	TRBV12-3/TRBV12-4	TGTGCCAGCAGTTTCCCGGGCGGCTACACCTTC	CASSFPGGYTF
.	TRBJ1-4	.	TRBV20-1	TGCAGTGGAACCGGGGGTAATAATGAAAAACTGTTTTTT	CSGTGGNNEKLFF
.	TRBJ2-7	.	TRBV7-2	TGTGCCAGCAGCCCATGGGGGATCACCTACGAGCAGTACTTC	CASSPWGITYEQYF
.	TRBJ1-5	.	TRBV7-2	TGTGCCAGCAGCTTAAGCCCGGAAAGGACCCAGCATTTT	CASSLSPERTQHF
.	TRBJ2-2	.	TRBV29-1	TGCAGCGTTGTCGCTCTCGGGGAGCTGTTTTTT	CSVVALGELFF
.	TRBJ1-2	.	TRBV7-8	TGTGCCAGCAGCTCCTTTGGGGGTATCTATGGCTACACCTTC	CASSSFGGIYGYTF
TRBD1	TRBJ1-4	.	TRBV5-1	TGCGCCAGCAGCTTGGACACTGTGACAGGGGTTGAAAAACTGTTTTTT	CASSLDTVTGVEKLFF
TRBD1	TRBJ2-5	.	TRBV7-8	TGTGCCAGCAGCTCGACAGGGAACAATCAGCCCCAGTACTTC	CASSSTGNNQPQYF
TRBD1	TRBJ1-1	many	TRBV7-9	TGTGCCAGCAGCCCTAATGGACAGGGCGCCACTGAAGCTTTCTTT	CASSPNGQGATEAFF
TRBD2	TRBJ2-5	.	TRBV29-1	TGCAGCGTAGCCCCTGGTAGCGGGAGTACCTCTGAGACCCAGTACTTC	CSVAPGSGSTSETQYF
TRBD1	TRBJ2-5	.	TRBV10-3	TGTGCCATCCGAGCCGGGACAGGGCAAGAGACCCAGTACTTC	CAIRAGTGQETQYF
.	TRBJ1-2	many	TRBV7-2	TGTGCCAGCAGCCAGCGGGGGGGGACCTATGGCTACACCTTC	CASSQRGGTYGYTF
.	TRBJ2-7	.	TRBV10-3	TGTGCCATCAGAACGGACCCGAAATCCTACGAGCAGTACTTC	CAIRTDPKSYEQYF
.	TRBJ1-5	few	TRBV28	TGTGCCAGCAGTTACCCCCCGGGGAATCAGCCCCAGCATTTT	CASSYPPGNQPQHF
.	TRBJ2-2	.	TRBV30	.	CAWGGRSCFF
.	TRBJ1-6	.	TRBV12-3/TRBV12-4	TGTGCCAGCAGCTCGACCGGGGGGTATCAGCCCCTCCACTTT	CASSSTGGYQPLHF
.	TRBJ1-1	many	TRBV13	TGTGCCAGCAGCCAAGAACAGAACACTGAAGCTTTCTTT	CASSQEQNTEAFF
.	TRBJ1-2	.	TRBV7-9	TGTGCCAGCAGCTTAGAGGCAGAGGGCTACACCTTC	CASSLEAEGYTF
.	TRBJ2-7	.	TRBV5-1	TGCGCCAGCAGCTTGGCTCCTCTTAGCGAGCAGTACTTC	CASSLAPLSEQYF
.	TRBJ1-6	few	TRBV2	TGTGCCGGCCAGGAGGCGCATAATTCACCCCTCCACTTT	CAGQEAHNSPLHF